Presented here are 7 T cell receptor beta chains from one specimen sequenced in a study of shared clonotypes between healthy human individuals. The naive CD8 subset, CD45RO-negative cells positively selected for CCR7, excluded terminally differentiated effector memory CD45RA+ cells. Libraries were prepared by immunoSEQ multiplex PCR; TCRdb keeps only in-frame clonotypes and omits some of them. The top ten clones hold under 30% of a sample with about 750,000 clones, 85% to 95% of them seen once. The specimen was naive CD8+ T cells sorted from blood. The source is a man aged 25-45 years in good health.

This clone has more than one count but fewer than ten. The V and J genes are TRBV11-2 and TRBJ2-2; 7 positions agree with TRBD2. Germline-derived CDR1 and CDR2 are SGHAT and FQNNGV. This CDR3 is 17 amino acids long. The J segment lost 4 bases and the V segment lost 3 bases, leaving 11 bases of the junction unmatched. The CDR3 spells CASSLTPSGTGTGELFF. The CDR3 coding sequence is TGTGCCAGCAGCTTGACCCCCAGCGGGACGGGCACCGGGGAGCTGTTTTTT.

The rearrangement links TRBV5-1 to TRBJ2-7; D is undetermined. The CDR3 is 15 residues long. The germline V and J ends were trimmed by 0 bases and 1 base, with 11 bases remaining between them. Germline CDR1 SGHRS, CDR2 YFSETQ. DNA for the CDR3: TGCGCCAGCAGCTTGGGAACCACCGGTTCCTACGAGCAGTACTTC. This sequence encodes CASSLGTTGSYEQYF.

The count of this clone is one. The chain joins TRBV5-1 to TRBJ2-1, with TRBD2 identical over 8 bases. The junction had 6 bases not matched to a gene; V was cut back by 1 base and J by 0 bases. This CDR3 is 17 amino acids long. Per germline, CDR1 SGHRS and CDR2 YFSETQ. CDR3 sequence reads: CASSLPGSGSSYNEQFF. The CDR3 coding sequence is TGCGCCAGCAGCTTGCCAGGGAGCGGGAGCTCCTACAATGAGCAGTTCTTC.

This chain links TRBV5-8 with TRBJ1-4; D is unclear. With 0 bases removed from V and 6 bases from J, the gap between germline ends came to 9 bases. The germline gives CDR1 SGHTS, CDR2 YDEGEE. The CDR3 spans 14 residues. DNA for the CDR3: TGTGCCAGCAGCTTGGACACGGACGATGAAAAACTGTTTTTT. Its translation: CASSLDTDDEKLFF.

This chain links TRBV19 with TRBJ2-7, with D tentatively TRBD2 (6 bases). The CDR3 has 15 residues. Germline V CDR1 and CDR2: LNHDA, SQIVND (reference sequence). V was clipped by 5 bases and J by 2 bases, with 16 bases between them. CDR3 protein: CASSPSSGRTYEQYF. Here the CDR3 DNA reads TGTGCCAGTAGTCCTAGTAGCGGAAGAACCTACGAGCAGTACTTC.

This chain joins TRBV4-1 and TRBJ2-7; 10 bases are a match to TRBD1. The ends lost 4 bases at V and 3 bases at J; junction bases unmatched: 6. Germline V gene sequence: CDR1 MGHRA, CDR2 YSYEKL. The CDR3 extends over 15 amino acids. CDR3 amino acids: CASSPTWTGGYEQYF. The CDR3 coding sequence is TGCGCCAGCAGCCCGACCTGGACAGGGGGCTACGAGCAGTACTTC.

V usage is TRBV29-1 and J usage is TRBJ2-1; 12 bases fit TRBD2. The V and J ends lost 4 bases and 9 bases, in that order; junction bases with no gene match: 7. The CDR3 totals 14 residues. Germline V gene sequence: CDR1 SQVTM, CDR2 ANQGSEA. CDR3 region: CSVGRLAGDREQFF. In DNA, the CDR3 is TGCAGCGTTGGGCGACTAGCGGGAGATCGTGAGCAGTTCTTC.